This T cell receptor (beta chain) was identified during a study of T cell clones after liver transplantation. The CDR3 has 15 residues. V lost 1 base and J 6 bases, leaving 12 bases between the germline ends. Per germline, CDR1 LGHNA and CDR2 YNFKEQ. Generated by immunoSEQ multiplex PCR, the TCRdb table keeps only in-frame clones and is missing some. The repertoire consists of 70,000 or so clones, with around nine tenths occurring once and the leading ten covering roughly 2.5%. This rearrangement joins TRBV4-2 to TRBJ2-2; TRBD2 is a possible D gene (5 bases). The material was CD4+ T cells from blood, obtained before liver transplant. This receptor was obtained from a human donor who received a liver transplant. CDR3 sequence reads: CASSQVGTGAGELFF. CDR3 sequence (DNA): TGTGCCAGCAGCCAAGTTGGAACCGGGGCCGGGGAGCTGTTTTTT.